One sample yielded the 21 T cell receptor beta chains listed below, sequenced in a study of T cell changes during pregnancy in multiple sclerosis. Only in-frame clones appear in the TCRdb table, and some are missing; sequencing was by immunoSEQ multiplex PCR. Here the sample spans roughly 72,000 clones, 94% being singletons. The sample here was CD4+ T cells from peripheral blood mononuclear cells, taken after pregnancy. The receptors originated from a female donor with multiple sclerosis, enrolled in a pregnancy study.

This rearrangement joins TRBV6-1 to TRBJ1-4; D is unclear. The CDR3 extends over 14 amino acids. Between the trimmed V and J ends, which lost 2 bases and 6 bases, there was a span of 10 bases. Germline V lookup: CDR1 MNHNS, CDR2 SASEGT. The DNA of the CDR3 is TGTGCCAGCAGTGAAACATGGAGGGATGAAAAACTGTTTTTT. It codes for CASSETWRDEKLFF.

The rearrangement uses TRBV9 and TRBJ2-6; D uncertain. V was pared by 3 bases and J by 0 bases, with 22 bases between. The CDR3 consists of 20 residues. Germline V lookup: CDR1 SGDLS, CDR2 YYNGEE. CDR3 amino acids: CASSATTISTMSSGANVLTF. The DNA for the CDR3 is TGTGCCAGCAGCGCAACAACCATTTCGACAATGAGCTCTGGGGCCAACGTCCTGACTTTC.

The chain employs TRBV7-9 and TRBJ1-3; D is unclear. Germline V gene lookup returns CDR1 SEHNR and CDR2 FQNEAQ (reference sequence). Trimming took off 5 bases at V and 3 bases at J, with 11 bases between the two ends. The CDR3 is 14 residues long. CDR3 loop: CASSGDPHGNTIYF. In DNA, the CDR3 is TGTGCCAGCAGCGGAGATCCCCATGGAAACACCATATATTTT.

V gene TRBV14 combines with J gene TRBJ2-4; the D gene is possibly TRBD2 (5 bases). Trimming removed 1 base from V and 3 bases from J, with 13 bases in between. The germline V gene has CDR1 SGHDN and CDR2 FVKESK. The CDR3 extends over 16 amino acids. CDR3 in DNA: TGTGCCAGCAGCCAAGGAGAGGGCTGGGGCAAAAACATTCAGTACTTC. Translating gives CASSQGEGWGKNIQYF.

V usage is TRBV19 and J usage is TRBJ1-1, with no clear D. The CDR3 extends over 14 amino acids. Trimming took off 7 bases at V and 0 bases at J, with 12 bases between the two ends. Germline assignment: CDR1 LNHDA and CDR2 SQIVND (reference sequence). The CDR3 loop reads CASNSGNMNTEAFF. Written as DNA, the CDR3 is TGTGCCAGTAATTCGGGAAACATGAACACTGAAGCTTTCTTT.

The chain is built from TRBV30 and TRBJ2-3; D uncertain. CDR3 size: 13 residues. Germline V lookup: CDR1 GTSNPN, CDR2 SVGIG (reference sequence). With 3 bases removed from V and 2 bases from J, the gap between germline ends came to 9 bases. CDR3 amino acids: CAWRPEPTDTQYF. CDR3 sequence (DNA): TGTGCCTGGAGACCAGAACCCACAGATACGCAGTATTTT.

The rearrangement joins TRBV29-1 to TRBJ1-3; D is possibly TRBD1 (6 bases). The CDR3 contains 14 residues. Trimming cost V 3 bases and J 3 bases, with 12 bases left between them. Germline lookup yields CDR1 SQVTM and CDR2 ANQGSEA. DNA of the CDR3: TGCAGCGTTGATGGGGGCTGGGGTGGAAACACCATATATTTT. Translating it yields CSVDGGWGGNTIYF.

The CDR3 bases are TGTGCCAGCAGCTTGACTAACACAGATACGCAGTATTTT. This codes for CASSLTNTDTQYF. This chain connects TRBV5-8 to TRBJ2-3; no definite D call. The CDR3 runs to 13 residues. The V gene lost 1 base and the J gene lost 2 bases, with 5 bases spanning the gap. CDR1 is SGHTS and CDR2 is YDEGEE in the germline V gene.

Written as DNA, the CDR3 is TGTGCCACCAGCAGAGATTTCCGGGACAGTCGCTACGAGCAGTACTTC. Its protein product is CATSRDFRDSRYEQYF. The V call is TRBV15, the J call TRBJ2-7; 7 bases line up with TRBD1. This CDR3 has 16 residues. V trimming: 0 bases; J trimming: 3 bases; junction bases outside the gene matches: 8. CDR1 LNHNV and CDR2 YYDKDF come from the germline V gene (reference sequence).

The rearrangement links TRBV5-8 to TRBJ1-5; D remains ambiguous. CDR3 length: 13 amino acids. The germline gives CDR1 SGHTS, CDR2 YDEGEE. Trimming left V 1 base short and J 7 bases short, with 9 bases between. CDR3: CASSLFVGQPQHF. The CDR3 DNA reads as TGTGCCAGCAGCTTGTTCGTCGGGCAGCCCCAGCATTTT.

This sequence joins TRBV30 and TRBJ2-1; 14 nucleotides align to TRBD2. CDR3 length: 18 amino acids. With 8 bases clipped from V and 4 bases from J, the junction kept 16 bases outside the gene matches. Germline V gene lookup returns CDR1 GTSNPN and CDR2 SVGIG (reference sequence). Here the CDR3 reads CAGTSGTSGRGGYNEQFF. The CDR3 DNA sequence: TGTGCCGGGACCTCCGGGACTAGCGGGAGAGGGGGGTACAATGAGCAGTTCTTC.

The chain uses TRBV5-1 and TRBJ2-6, with D possibly TRBD1 on 6 matching bases. CDR3 length equals 17 residues. Trimming took 1 base from V and 1 from J, leaving 12 bases between them. CDR1 and CDR2 from the germline V gene are SGHRS and YFSETQ. The CDR3 sequence is CASSLLFTGSGANVLTF. The CDR3 DNA follows: TGCGCCAGCAGCTTGTTGTTTACAGGGTCTGGGGCCAACGTCCTGACTTTC.

This clone was counted a few times. The rearrangement joins TRBV15 to TRBJ1-1; the D gene is possibly TRBD1 (5 bases). V was trimmed by 5 bases and J by 8 bases, leaving 12 bases between them. Germline CDR1 is LNHNV and CDR2 is YYDKDF (reference sequence). The CDR3 is 12 residues long. CDR3 DNA sequence: TGTGCCACCAGCGGAACGCCAGGGGAAGCTTTCTTT. It yields the protein CATSGTPGEAFF.

The rearrangement joins TRBV5-6 to TRBJ2-3; 14 bases align to TRBD2. V dropped 4 bases and J dropped 4; count of bases not matched to a gene: 8. The CDR3 extends over 17 amino acids. Looked up from germline, CDR1 is SGHDT and CDR2 is YYEEEE. Here the CDR3 DNA reads TGTGCCAGCAGCCGGTCGGGACTAGCGGGAGTCGCAGATACGCAGTATTTT. The encoded protein is CASSRSGLAGVADTQYF.

The chain uses TRBV27 and TRBJ2-7, with 9 nucleotides matching TRBD1. Germline-derived CDR1 and CDR2 are MNHEY and SMNVEV (reference sequence). The CDR3 sequence is 16 residues long. V shed 4 bases, J shed 4 bases, and the junction held 11 bases outside the gene matches. The CDR3 reads CASSSPGTGKRYEQYF. The CDR3 DNA reads as TGTGCCAGCAGTTCGCCCGGGACAGGGAAAAGGTACGAGCAGTACTTC.

This clone has only one observation. This chain connects TRBV5-5 to TRBJ2-7; TRBD1 agrees at 12 bases. CDR1 and CDR2 (germline): SGHKS, YYEKEE (reference sequence). Trimming cost V 0 bases and J 2 bases; bases outside gene matches: 6. CDR3 length equals 17 residues. The CDR3 DNA follows: TGTGCCAGCAGCTTGGAGGGACAGGGGGCTGGGGCCTACGAGCAGTACTTC. This translates into CASSLEGQGAGAYEQYF.

The rearrangement joins TRBV4-1 to TRBJ2-5, with TRBD2 matching over 7 bases. CDR1 and CDR2 (germline): MGHRA, YSYEKL. Losses at the gene ends were 0 bases for V and 5 bases for J; bases not matched to a gene: 6. The CDR3 is 15 amino acids. In DNA, the CDR3 is TGCGCCAGCAGCCAAGAAGTCGAACTAGCGGAGACCCAGTACTTC. This translates into CASSQEVELAETQYF.

The J gene is TRBJ2-5, the V gene TRBV28, with D perhaps matching TRBD1 (6 bases). This CDR3 contains 13 residues. Germline assignment: CDR1 MDHEN and CDR2 SYDVKM. The V end was cut by 9 bases, the J end by 2 bases, with 13 bases between. CDR3 in DNA: TGTGCCAGTTCAGAACAGGGACAAGAGACCCAGTACTTC. This codes for CASSEQGQETQYF.

This clone was seen only once. The CDR3 region has the DNA TGTGCCAGTAGTATAGATTCAGTTCAGCCCCAGCATTTT. Its translation: CASSIDSVQPQHF. This chain joins TRBV19 and TRBJ1-5, with D unclear. This CDR3 contains 13 residues. Trimming shortened V by 0 bases and J by 6 bases, and 6 bases separated the two germline ends. Germline lookup yields CDR1 LNHDA and CDR2 SQIVND (reference sequence).

The rearrangement uses TRBV19 and TRBJ1-5; no definite D call. Germline lookup yields CDR1 LNHDA and CDR2 SQIVND (reference sequence). The CDR3 has 15 amino acids. Trimming pared 5 bases from V and 1 base from J, leaving 12 bases between. The CDR3 region has the DNA TGTGCCAGTAGTTACGAGGGCGGGAGCAATCAGCCCCAGCATTTT. Its translation is CASSYEGGSNQPQHF.

This rearrangement joins TRBV7-9 to TRBJ2-5, with a tentative D call TRBD1 (5 bases). Per the germline V gene, CDR1 is SEHNR and CDR2 is FQNEAQ (reference sequence). The CDR3 contains 13 residues. Trimming shortened V by 6 bases and J by 2 bases, and 10 bases separated the two germline ends. CDR3 nucleotide sequence: TGTGCCAGCAGTCGGACACAACAAGAGACCCAGTACTTC. Amino acids: CASSRTQQETQYF. Supplemented by reference TRBV7-9 and TRBJ2-5, the full variable domain reads DTGVSQNPRHKITKRGQNVTFRCDPISEHNRLYWYRQTLGQGPEFLTYFQNEAQLEKSRLLSDRFSAERPKGSFSTLEIQRTEQGDSAMYLCASSRTQQETQYFGPGTRLLVL.